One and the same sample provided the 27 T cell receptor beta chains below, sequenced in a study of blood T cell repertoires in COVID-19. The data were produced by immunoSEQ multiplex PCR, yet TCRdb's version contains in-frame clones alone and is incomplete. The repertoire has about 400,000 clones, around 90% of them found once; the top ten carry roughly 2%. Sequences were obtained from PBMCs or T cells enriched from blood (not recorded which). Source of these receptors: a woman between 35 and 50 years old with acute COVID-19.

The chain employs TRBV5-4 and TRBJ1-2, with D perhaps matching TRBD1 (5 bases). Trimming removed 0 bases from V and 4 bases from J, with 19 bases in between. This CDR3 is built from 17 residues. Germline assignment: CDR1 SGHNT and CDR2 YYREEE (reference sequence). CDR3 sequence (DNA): TGTGCCAGCAGCTTGGGGGGGGAATCGGCCCTCTTCTATGGCTACACCTTC. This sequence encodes CASSLGGESALFYGYTF.

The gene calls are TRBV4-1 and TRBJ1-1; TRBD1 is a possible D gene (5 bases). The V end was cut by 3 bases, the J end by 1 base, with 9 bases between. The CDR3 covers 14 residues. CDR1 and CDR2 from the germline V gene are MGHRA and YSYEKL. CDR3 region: CASSHQTGNTEAFF. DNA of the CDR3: TGCGCCAGCAGCCATCAAACAGGGAACACTGAAGCTTTCTTT.

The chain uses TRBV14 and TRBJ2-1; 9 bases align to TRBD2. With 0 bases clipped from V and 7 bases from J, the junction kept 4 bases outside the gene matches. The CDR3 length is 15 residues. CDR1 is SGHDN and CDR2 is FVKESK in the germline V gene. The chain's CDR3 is CASSQDRAGGNEQFF. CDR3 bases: TGTGCCAGCAGCCAAGATCGGGCGGGGGGGAATGAGCAGTTCTTC.

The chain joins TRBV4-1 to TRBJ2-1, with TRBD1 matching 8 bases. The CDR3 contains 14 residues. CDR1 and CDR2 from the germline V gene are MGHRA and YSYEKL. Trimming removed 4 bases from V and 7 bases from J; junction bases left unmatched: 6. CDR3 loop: CASSPPDRVNEQFF. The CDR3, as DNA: TGCGCCAGCAGCCCCCCGGACAGGGTGAATGAGCAGTTCTTC.

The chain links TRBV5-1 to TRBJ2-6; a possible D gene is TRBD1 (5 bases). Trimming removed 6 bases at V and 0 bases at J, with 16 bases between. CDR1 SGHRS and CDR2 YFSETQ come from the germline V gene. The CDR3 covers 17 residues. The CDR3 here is CASTIGASTSGANVLTF. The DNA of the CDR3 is TGCGCCAGCACAATTGGGGCCTCCACCTCTGGGGCCAACGTCCTGACTTTC.

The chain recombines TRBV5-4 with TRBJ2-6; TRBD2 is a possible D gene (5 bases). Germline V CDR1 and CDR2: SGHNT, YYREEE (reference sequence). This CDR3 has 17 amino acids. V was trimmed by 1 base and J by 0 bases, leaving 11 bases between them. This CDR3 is CASSLPDFGSGANVLTF. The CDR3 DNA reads TGTGCCAGCAGCTTGCCGGACTTTGGCTCTGGGGCCAACGTCCTGACTTTC.

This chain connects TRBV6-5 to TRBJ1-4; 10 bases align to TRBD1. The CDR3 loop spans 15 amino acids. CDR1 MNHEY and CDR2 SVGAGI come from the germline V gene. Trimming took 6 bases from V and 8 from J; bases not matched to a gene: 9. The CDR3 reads CASRPGTGVREKLFF. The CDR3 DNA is TGTGCCAGCAGACCCGGGACAGGGGTTCGGGAAAAACTGTTTTTT.

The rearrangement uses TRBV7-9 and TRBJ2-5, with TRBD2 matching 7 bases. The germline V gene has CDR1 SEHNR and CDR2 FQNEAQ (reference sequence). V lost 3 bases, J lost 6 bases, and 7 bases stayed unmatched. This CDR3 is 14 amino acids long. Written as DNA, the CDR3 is TGTGCCAGCAGCTTGTCCGGGGGGAAAAAGACCCAGTACTTC. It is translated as CASSLSGGKKTQYF.

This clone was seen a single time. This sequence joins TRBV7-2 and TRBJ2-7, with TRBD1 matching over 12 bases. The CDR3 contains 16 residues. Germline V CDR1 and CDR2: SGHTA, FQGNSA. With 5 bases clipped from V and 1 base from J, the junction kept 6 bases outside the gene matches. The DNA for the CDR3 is TGTGCCAGCAGCCCACGGGACAGGGGGCGATCCTACGAGCAGTACTTC. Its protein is CASSPRDRGRSYEQYF. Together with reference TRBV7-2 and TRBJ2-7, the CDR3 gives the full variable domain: GAGVSQSPSNKVTEKGKDVELRCDPISGHTALYWYRQSLGQGLEFLIYFQGNSAPDKSGLPSDRFSAERTGGSVSTLTIQRTQQEDSAVYLCASSPRDRGRSYEQYFGPGTRLTVT.

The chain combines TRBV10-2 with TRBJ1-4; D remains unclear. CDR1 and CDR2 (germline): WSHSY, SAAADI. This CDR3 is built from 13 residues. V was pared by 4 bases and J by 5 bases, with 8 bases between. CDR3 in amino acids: CASSVRENEKLFF. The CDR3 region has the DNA TGCGCCAGCAGTGTAAGAGAGAATGAAAAACTGTTTTTT.

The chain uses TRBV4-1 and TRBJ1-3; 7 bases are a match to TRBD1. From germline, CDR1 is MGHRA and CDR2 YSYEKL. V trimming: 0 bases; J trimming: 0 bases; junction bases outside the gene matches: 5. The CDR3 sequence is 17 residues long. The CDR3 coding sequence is TGCGCCAGCAGCCAAGATGCAGGGGGATACTCTGGAAACACCATATATTTT. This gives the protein CASSQDAGGYSGNTIYF.

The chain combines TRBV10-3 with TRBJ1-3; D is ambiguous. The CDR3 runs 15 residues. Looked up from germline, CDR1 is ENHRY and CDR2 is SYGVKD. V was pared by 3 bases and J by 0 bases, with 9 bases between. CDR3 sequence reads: CAISDFASSGNTIYF. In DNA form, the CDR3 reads TGTGCCATCAGTGATTTTGCTAGCTCTGGAAACACCATATATTTT.

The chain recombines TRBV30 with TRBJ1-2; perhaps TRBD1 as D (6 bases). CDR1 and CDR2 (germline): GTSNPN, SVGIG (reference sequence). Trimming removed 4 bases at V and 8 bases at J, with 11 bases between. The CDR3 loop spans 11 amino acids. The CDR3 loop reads CAWMQQGGYTF. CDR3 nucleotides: TGTGCCTGGATGCAACAGGGAGGCTACACCTTC. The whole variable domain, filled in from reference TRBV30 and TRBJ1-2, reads SQTIHQWPATLVQPVGSPLSLECTVEGTSNPNLYWYRQAAGRGLQLLFYSVGIGQISSEVPQNLSASRPQDRQFILSSKKLLLSDSGFYLCAWMQQGGYTFGSGTRLTVV.

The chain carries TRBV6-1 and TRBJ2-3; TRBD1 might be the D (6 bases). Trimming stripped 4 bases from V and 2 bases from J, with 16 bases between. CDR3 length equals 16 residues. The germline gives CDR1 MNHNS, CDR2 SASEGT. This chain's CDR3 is CASSGLRDTLTDTQYF. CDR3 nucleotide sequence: TGTGCCAGCAGTGGATTGAGGGACACCCTCACAGATACGCAGTATTTT.

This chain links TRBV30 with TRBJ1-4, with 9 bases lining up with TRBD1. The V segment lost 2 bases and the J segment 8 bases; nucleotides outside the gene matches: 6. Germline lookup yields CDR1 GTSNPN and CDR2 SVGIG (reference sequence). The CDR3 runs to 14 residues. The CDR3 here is CAWSPGQGGEKLFF. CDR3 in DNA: TGTGCCTGGAGTCCGGGACAGGGAGGCGAAAAACTGTTTTTT.

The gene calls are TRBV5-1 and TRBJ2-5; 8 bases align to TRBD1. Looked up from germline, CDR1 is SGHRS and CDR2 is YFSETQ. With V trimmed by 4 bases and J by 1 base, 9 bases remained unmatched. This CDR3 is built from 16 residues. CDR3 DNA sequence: TGCGCCAGCAGCCCGAGGACAGGGAGCCCCCAAGAGACCCAGTACTTC. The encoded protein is CASSPRTGSPQETQYF.

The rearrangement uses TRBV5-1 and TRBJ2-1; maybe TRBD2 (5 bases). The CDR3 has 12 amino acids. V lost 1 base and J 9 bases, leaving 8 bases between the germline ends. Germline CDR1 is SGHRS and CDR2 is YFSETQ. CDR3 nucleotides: TGCGCCAGCAGCTTGCTAGCAGGTGAGCAGTTCTTC. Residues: CASSLLAGEQFF.

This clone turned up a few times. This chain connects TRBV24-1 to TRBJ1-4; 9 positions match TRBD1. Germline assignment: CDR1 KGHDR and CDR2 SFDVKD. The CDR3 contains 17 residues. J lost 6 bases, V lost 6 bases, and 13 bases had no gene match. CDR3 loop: CATSKLKGTGWDEKLFF. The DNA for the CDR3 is TGTGCCACCAGTAAACTAAAGGGGACAGGGTGGGATGAAAAACTGTTTTTT.

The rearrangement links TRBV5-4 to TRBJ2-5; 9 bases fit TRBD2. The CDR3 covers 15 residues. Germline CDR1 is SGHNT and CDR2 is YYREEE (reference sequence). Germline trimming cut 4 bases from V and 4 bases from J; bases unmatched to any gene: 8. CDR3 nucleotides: TGTGCCAGCAGCACCCAAAGCGGGGGGAGAGAGACCCAGTACTTC. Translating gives CASSTQSGGRETQYF.

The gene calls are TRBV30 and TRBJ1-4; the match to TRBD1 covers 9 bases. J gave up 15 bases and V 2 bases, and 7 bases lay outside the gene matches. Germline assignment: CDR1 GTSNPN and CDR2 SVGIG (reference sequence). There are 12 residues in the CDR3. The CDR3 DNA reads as TGTGCCTGGAGTAAGGGACAGGGTAAAGTGTTTTTT. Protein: CAWSKGQGKVFF. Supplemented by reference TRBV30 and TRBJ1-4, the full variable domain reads SQTIHQWPATLVQPVGSPLSLECTVEGTSNPNLYWYRQAAGRGLQLLFYSVGIGQISSEVPQNLSASRPQDRQFILSSKKLLLSDSGFYLCAWSKGQGKVFFGSGTQLSVL.

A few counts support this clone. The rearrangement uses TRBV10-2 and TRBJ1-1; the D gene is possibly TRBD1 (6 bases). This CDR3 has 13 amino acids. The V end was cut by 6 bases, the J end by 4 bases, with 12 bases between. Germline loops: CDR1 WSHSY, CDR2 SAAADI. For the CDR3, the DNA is TGCGCCAGCAGGGGTACAGGGCGCACTGAAGCTTTCTTT. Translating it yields CASRGTGRTEAFF.

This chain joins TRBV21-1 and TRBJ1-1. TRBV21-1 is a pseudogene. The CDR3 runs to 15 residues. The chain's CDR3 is CASSKTRGANTEAFF. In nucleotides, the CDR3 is TGTGCCAGCAGCAAAACTCGGGGAGCGAACACTGAAGCTTTCTTT.

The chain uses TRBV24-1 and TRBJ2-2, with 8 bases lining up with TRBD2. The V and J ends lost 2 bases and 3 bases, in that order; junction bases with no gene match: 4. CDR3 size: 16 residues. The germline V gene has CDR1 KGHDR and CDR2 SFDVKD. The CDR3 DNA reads TGTGCCACCAGTGATTCCACACTAGCGGACACCGGGGAGCTGTTTTTT. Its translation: CATSDSTLADTGELFF.

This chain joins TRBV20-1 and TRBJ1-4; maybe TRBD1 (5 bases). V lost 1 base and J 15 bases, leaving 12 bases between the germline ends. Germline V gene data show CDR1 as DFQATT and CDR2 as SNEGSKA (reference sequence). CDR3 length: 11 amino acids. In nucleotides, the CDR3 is TGCAGTGCTAGAGCCTCCGAAGGGGTGTTTTTT. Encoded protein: CSARASEGVFF.

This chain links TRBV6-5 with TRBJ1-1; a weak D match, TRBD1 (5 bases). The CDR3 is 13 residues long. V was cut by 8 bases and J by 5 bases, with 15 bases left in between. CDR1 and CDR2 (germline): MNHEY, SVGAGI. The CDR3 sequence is CASGQGTRTEAFF. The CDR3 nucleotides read TGTGCCAGCGGGCAGGGCACGAGGACTGAAGCTTTCTTT.

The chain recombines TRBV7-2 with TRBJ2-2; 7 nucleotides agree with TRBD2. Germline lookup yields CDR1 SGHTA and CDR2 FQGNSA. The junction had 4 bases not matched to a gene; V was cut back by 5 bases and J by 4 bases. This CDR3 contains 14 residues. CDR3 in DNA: TGTGCCAGCAGCGGGCAGCGGGGCACCGGGGAGCTGTTTTTT. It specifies CASSGQRGTGELFF.

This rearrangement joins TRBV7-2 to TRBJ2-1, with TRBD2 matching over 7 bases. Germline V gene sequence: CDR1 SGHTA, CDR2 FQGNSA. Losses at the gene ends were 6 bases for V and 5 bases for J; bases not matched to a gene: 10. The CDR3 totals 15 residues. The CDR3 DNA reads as TGTGCCAGCAGTCGAGTGGGGGGGGAAAACAATGAGCAGTTCTTC. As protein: CASSRVGGENNEQFF.